This T cell receptor (beta chain) was sequenced for a study of post-analysis software for immune sequencing data. Study-wide context: Relapsing-remitting, secondary progressive and progressive-relapsing forms of multiple sclerosis all featured among disease courses.

With regard to this clonotype: Antigen unknown.

Incorporated into the TCR beta cDNA libraries were unique molecular identifiers, which served to reduce PCR and sequencing biases. Between about 0.9 and 11 million T cells gave rise to some 520,000 cDNA molecules. TCRdb processed the PCR reads anew with MiXCR; each CDR3 protein has one entry. This repertoire shows roughly 730,000 distinct CDR3 sequences, roughly 29% found once; its top ten account for 0.56%. Whole-study results and caveats: Patients with multiple sclerosis recorded significantly lower normalized Chao1 diversity than controls, the study found. Patients carried several TRBV segments more frequently than controls did, and TRBV5-6, TRBV5-1 and TRBV20-1 were among them. Samples from a shared batch, those prepared together, strongly co-clustered by F measure.

The junction had 7 bases not matched to a gene; V was cut back by 3 bases and J by 4 bases. Germline V gene sequence: CDR1 MGHRA, CDR2 YSYEKL. The CDR3 runs to 16 residues. The sequenced sample consisted of blood. V gene TRBV4-1 combines with J gene TRBJ1-1; 11 nucleotides align to TRBD1. This clonotype was sampled from a girl between 10 and 17 years old with multiple sclerosis. CDR3 loop: CASSHTDRGRSTEAFF. CDR3 nucleotides: TGCGCCAGCAGCCACACGGACAGGGGGCGAAGCACTGAAGCTTTCTTT.